This T cell receptor beta chain was recovered during a study of blood T cell repertoires in COVID-19. Study details: Whether acute or convalescent, the COVID-19 samples came from the United States, Italy and Spain. Sample material is recorded as cDNA or gDNA derived from T cells, B-cell-depleted T cells, or PBMCs.

This CDR3 has 14 residues. Germline V gives CDR1 MGHDK, CDR2 SYGVNS. The ends were cut back, 3 bases at V and 8 bases at J, with 16 bases in the middle. Seattle researchers signed up patients amid active infection and tracked them longitudinally. Authors' methods: From reference gene primer amplification, estimates of nucleated cell counts were derived. TCRdb's copy holds only in-frame clones and misses some; the assay was immunoSEQ multiplex PCR. Clone size and the V and J calls come from that table; the DNA yielded D and trimming. The sample records about 340,000 clones, 85% to 90% being singletons.

This rearrangement joins TRBV25-1 to TRBJ1-2; weak D call: TRBD1 (6 bases). Sequenced input: peripheral blood. The source of this sequence is a woman in her seventies with COVID-19, enrolled during active disease. The CDR3 DNA reads TGTGCCAGCAGTGAGGTCCTGGACAGTAACGGCTACACCTTC. Translation gives CASSEVLDSNGYTF.